What follows is one T cell receptor (beta chain) and its context. Its specificity is unknown. Looked up from germline, CDR1 is SGHDT and CDR2 is YYEEEE. CDR3 length equals 15 residues. The V end was cut by 1 base, the J end by 7 bases, with 17 bases between. This entry is derived from a study of early T cells in non-severe SARS-CoV-2 infection. Notes on the study in general: Using VDJdb, the matching emphasized anti-spike CD8 responses while missing private and CD4 specificities.

Each single cDNA molecule received a unique molecular identifier. TCRdb reanalysed the 5' RACE reads using MiXCR and keeps one entry per CDR3 protein. The profile shows 34,000 or so distinct CDR3 sequences, around 9% of them singletons. The J gene is TRBJ2-5, the V gene TRBV5-6, with D perhaps matching TRBD1 (5 bases). The specimen sequenced was whole blood. This clonotype was obtained from an adult who was a healthcare worker with PCR-confirmed SARS-CoV-2 infection or an uninfected control (not recorded which). The CDR3, as DNA: TGTGCCAGCAGCTTGCTCAGGGCAGGGATAGGGACCCAGTACTTC. It yields the protein CASSLLRAGIGTQYF.